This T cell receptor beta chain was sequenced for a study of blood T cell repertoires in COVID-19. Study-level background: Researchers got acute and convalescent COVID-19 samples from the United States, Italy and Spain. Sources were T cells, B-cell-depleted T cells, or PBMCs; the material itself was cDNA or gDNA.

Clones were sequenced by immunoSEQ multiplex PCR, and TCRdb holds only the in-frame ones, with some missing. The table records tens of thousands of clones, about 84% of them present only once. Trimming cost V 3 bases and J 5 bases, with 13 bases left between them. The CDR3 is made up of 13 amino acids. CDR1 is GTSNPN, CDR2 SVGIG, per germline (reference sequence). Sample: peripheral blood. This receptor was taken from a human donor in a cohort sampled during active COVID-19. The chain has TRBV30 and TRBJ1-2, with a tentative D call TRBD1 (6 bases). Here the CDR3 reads CAWSAGVRYGYTF. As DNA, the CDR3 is TGTGCCTGGAGCGCAGGGGTTCGGTATGGCTACACCTTC.